Following are 11 T cell receptor beta chains from one sample sequenced in a study of T cells after posttransplantation cyclophosphamide. The data were produced by immunoSEQ multiplex PCR, yet TCRdb's version contains in-frame clones alone and is incomplete. This sample carries tens of thousands of clones, none of them present only once. The sequenced sample was PBMCs. The receptors stem from a middle-aged man in good health, CMV-negative, and a related stem cell transplant donor.

This clone was recorded at least ten times. The V and J genes are TRBV11-2 and TRBJ2-1, with D possibly TRBD2 on 6 matching bases. V lost 1 base to trimming and J lost 5 bases, with 12 bases between them. Germline assignment: CDR1 SGHAT and CDR2 FQNNGV. The CDR3 covers 15 residues. CDR3 protein: CASSLGGIGDNEQFF. The CDR3 DNA follows: TGTGCCAGCAGCTTAGGCGGGATAGGGGACAATGAGCAGTTCTTC.

In its sample, this clone was seen many times. This rearrangement joins TRBV6-1 to TRBJ2-3, with D possibly matching TRBD2 (5 bases). Trimming removed 2 bases from V and 2 bases from J, with 11 bases in between. This CDR3 region has 15 residues. Germline values: CDR1 MNHNS, CDR2 SASEGT. The CDR3 spells CASSENPGFTDTQYF. The CDR3 bases are TGTGCCAGCAGTGAAAACCCGGGATTCACAGATACGCAGTATTTT.

The table lists this clone with many counts. V gene TRBV5-1 combines with J gene TRBJ2-1, with D tentatively TRBD2 (6 bases). The CDR3 loop spans 13 amino acids. The germline gives CDR1 SGHRS, CDR2 YFSETQ. V gave up 9 bases and J gave up 5 bases, with 15 bases separating them. The CDR3 loop reads CATSPSGDNEQFF. CDR3 DNA sequence: TGCGCCACAAGCCCCTCGGGGGACAATGAGCAGTTCTTC.

There are many counts of this clone. CDR3 in amino acids: CASRAGLAAAYEQYF. CDR3 sequence (DNA): TGTGCCAGCAGGGCGGGGCTAGCGGCAGCCTACGAGCAGTACTTC. This chain uses TRBV6-5 with TRBJ2-7; the match to TRBD2 covers 7 bases. This CDR3 contains 15 residues. CDR1 is MNHEY and CDR2 is SVGAGI in the germline V gene. J lost 2 bases, V lost 6 bases, and 10 bases had no gene match.

At least ten counts were recorded for this clone. The J gene is TRBJ1-1, the V gene TRBV10-3, with TRBD1 matching 7 bases. There are 13 residues in the CDR3. J lost 1 base, V lost 8 bases, and 4 bases had no gene match. CDR1 is ENHRY, CDR2 SYGVKD, per germline. CDR3 DNA sequence: TGTGCCATCGGAGGACAGGCGAACACTGAAGCTTTCTTT. Encoded protein: CAIGGQANTEAFF.

The sample holds many counts of this clone. The junction differs from germline at one of its ends, possibly a read error. The chain is built from TRBV2 and TRBJ2-2, with a tentative D call TRBD2 (6 bases). Germline CDR1 reads SNHLY; CDR2 reads FYNNEI. This CDR3 spans 13 amino acids. Here the CDR3 reads CAKGGANTGELFF. The CDR3 coding sequence is TGCGCCAAAGGCGGGGCGAACACCGGGGAGCTGTTTTTT.

This clone was counted many times. The chain links TRBV28 to TRBJ2-5; tentatively, D is TRBD2 (5 bases). Looked up from germline, CDR1 is MDHEN and CDR2 is SYDVKM. Trimming took 2 bases from V and 4 from J, leaving 14 bases between them. The CDR3 has 15 amino acids. CDR3 nucleotide sequence: TGTGCCAGCAGTTTAGTGGGAGCGGCCAGAGAGACCCAGTACTTC. Protein product: CASSLVGAARETQYF.

The table lists this clone with many counts. The chain joins TRBV5-1 to TRBJ2-5; 7 bases fit TRBD2. The CDR3 has 13 amino acids. CDR1 is SGHRS and CDR2 is YFSETQ in the germline V gene. Losses at the gene ends were 6 bases for V and 5 bases for J; bases not matched to a gene: 7. The CDR3 nucleotides are TGCGCCAGCATAGGGGAGGGGATGGAGACCCAGTACTTC. Amino acid sequence: CASIGEGMETQYF.

This clone was found many times. The chain couples TRBV5-4 to TRBJ2-7, with TRBD1 matching 7 bases. CDR3 size: 14 residues. Germline CDR1 and CDR2: SGHNT and YYREEE (reference sequence). Trimming cost V 3 bases and J 2 bases; bases outside gene matches: 5. The CDR3 reads CASSSRDSPYEQYF. For the CDR3, the DNA is TGTGCCAGCAGCTCCCGGGACAGTCCCTACGAGCAGTACTTC.

In this sample, this clone turned up many times. The gene calls are TRBV4-2 and TRBJ2-5, with 11 bases that match TRBD1. Losses at the gene ends were 3 bases for V and 5 bases for J; bases not matched to a gene: 11. The CDR3 covers 17 residues. CDR1 and CDR2 from the germline V gene are LGHNA and YNFKEQ. As DNA, the CDR3 is TGTGCCAGCAGCCAGGGGGACAGGGGGATCCCTTCGGAGACCCAGTACTTC. This sequence encodes CASSQGDRGIPSETQYF.

This clone was observed many times. This chain connects TRBV15 to TRBJ1-1; TRBD1 is a possible D gene (5 bases). CDR1 is LNHNV and CDR2 is YYDKDF in the germline V gene (reference sequence). The CDR3 loop spans 15 amino acids. V was cut by 0 bases and J by 4 bases, with 12 bases left in between. CDR3: CATSRESGMSTEAFF. The CDR3 nucleotides read TGTGCCACCAGCAGAGAATCAGGGATGTCCACTGAAGCTTTCTTT.